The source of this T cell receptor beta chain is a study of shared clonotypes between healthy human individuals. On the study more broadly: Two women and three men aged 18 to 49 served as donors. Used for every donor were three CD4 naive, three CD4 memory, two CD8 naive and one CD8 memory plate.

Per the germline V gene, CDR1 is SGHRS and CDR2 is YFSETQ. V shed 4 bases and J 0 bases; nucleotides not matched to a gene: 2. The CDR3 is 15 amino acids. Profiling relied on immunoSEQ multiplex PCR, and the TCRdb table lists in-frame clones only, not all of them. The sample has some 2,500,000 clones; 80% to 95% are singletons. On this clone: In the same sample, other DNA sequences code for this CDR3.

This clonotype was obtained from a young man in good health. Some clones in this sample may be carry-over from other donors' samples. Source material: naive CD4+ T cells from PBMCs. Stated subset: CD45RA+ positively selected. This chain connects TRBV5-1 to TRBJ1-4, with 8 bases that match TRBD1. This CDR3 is CASSTQGATNEKLFF. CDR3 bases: TGCGCCAGCAGCACACAGGGGGCAACTAATGAAAAACTGTTTTTT.